Below are 22 T cell receptor beta chains sequenced from a single sample in a study of blood T cell repertoires in COVID-19. Produced via immunoSEQ multiplex PCR; TCRdb's table is partial and in-frame only. The sample carries 380,000 or so clones, around 88% recorded once. The material sequenced was peripheral blood. These receptors came from a woman aged 60-75 years with COVID-19, enrolled during active disease.

This clone was counted a single time. V gene TRBV7-8 combines with J gene TRBJ1-4; 12 bases agree with TRBD1. CDR1 SGHVS and CDR2 FQNEAQ come from the germline V gene. V gave up 4 bases and J gave up 5 bases; unmatched junction bases: 17. The CDR3 consists of 20 residues. The CDR3 reads CASSSNLGPGQGAPNEKLFF. CDR3 DNA sequence: TGTGCCAGCAGCTCCAACTTGGGCCCGGGACAGGGGGCGCCGAATGAAAAACTGTTTTTT.

The chain couples TRBV5-1 to TRBJ1-2, with 7 bases that match TRBD1. CDR1 is SGHRS, CDR2 YFSETQ, per germline. The V gene end was trimmed by 4 bases and the J gene end by 6 bases; junction bases not matched to a gene: 9. The CDR3 covers 14 residues. The CDR3 DNA reads TGCGCCAGCAGCCTACGCAGGGGGGCGAATGGCTACACCTTC. This sequence encodes CASSLRRGANGYTF.

The chain is built from TRBV3-1 (or the pseudogene TRBV3-2) and TRBJ2-3; D ambiguous. V was cut by 0 bases and J by 9 bases, with 7 bases left in between. CDR3 length equals 12 residues. Germline values: CDR1 LGHDT, CDR2 YNNKEL (reference sequence). The CDR3 region has the DNA TGTGCCAGCAGCCAAGATGCGGCGACGCAGTATTTT. Translation gives CASSQDAATQYF.

The chain couples TRBV19 to TRBJ2-7, with D unresolved. The CDR3 runs 13 residues. Trimming took 6 bases from V and 6 from J, leaving 15 bases between them. CDR1 LNHDA and CDR2 SQIVND come from the germline V gene (reference sequence). The chain's CDR3 is CASRARRVGEQYF. The CDR3 DNA sequence: TGTGCCAGTAGGGCTAGACGGGTTGGCGAGCAGTACTTC. Using reference TRBV19 and TRBJ2-7 for the parts outside the CDR3, the full variable domain is DGGITQSPKYLFRKEGQNVTLSCEQNLNHDAMYWYRQDPGQGLRLIYYSQIVNDFQKGDIAEGYSVSREKKESFPLTVTSAQKNPTAFYLCASRARRVGEQYFGPGTRLTVT.

V and J are TRBV5-1 and TRBJ2-7; the match to TRBD1 covers 7 bases. V lost 2 bases and J lost 4; bases outside the gene matches: 6. The CDR3 loop spans 14 amino acids. Germline V gene data show CDR1 as SGHRS and CDR2 as YFSETQ. The CDR3 nucleotides are TGCGCCAGCAGCTTCGCGGCCAGGGGGTACGAGCAGTACTTC. Translation gives CASSFAARGYEQYF.

This chain links TRBV4-2 with TRBJ2-1, with TRBD2 matching 8 bases. The germline CDR1 and CDR2 sequences are LGHNA and YNFKEQ. The ends lost 0 bases at V and 6 bases at J; junction bases unmatched: 7. The CDR3 runs to 16 residues. The CDR3 sequence: CASSQEAGLVSNEQFF. The CDR3 coding sequence is TGTGCCAGCAGCCAAGAGGCGGGACTAGTTTCCAATGAGCAGTTCTTC.

V and J are TRBV2 and TRBJ1-1; possibly TRBD1 for D (5 bases). The CDR3 sequence is 15 residues long. Germline loops: CDR1 SNHLY, CDR2 FYNNEI. Trimming stripped 2 bases from V and 5 bases from J, with 15 bases between. CDR3 in DNA: TGTGCCAGCAGTGAATCTTCGGCAGGGCTTACTGAAGCTTTCTTT. Protein product: CASSESSAGLTEAFF.

CDR3 region: CASSPAYEQYF. In DNA, the CDR3 is TGTGCCAGCAGTCCCGCCTACGAGCAGTACTTC. The genes are TRBV12-3 or TRBV12-4 and TRBJ2-7; D is unresolved. V was cut by 5 bases and J by 2 bases, with 4 bases left in between. The CDR3 contains 11 residues.

The rearrangement uses TRBV11-1 and TRBJ1-2; TRBD1 agrees at 7 bases. Per the germline V gene, CDR1 is SGHAT and CDR2 is FQDESV (reference sequence). After removal of 2 bases from V and 8 bases from J, the junction contained 5 bases not matched to a gene. CDR3 length: 13 residues. CDR3 sequence: CASSLLGGAGYTF. The CDR3 DNA follows: TGTGCCAGCAGCTTATTAGGGGGCGCGGGCTACACCTTC.

This sequence joins TRBV19 and TRBJ1-5, with D perhaps matching TRBD1 (6 bases). The CDR3 is 13 amino acids. V was clipped by 7 bases and J by 5 bases, with 12 bases between them. The germline V gene has CDR1 LNHDA and CDR2 SQIVND (reference sequence). CDR3 DNA: TGTGCCAGTACGTTGGCAGGGGATCAGCCCCAGCATTTT. Translating it yields CASTLAGDQPQHF. Full variable domain (missing parts from reference TRBV19 and TRBJ1-5): DGGITQSPKYLFRKEGQNVTLSCEQNLNHDAMYWYRQDPGQGLRLIYYSQIVNDFQKGDIAEGYSVSREKKESFPLTVTSAQKNPTAFYLCASTLAGDQPQHFGDGTRLSIL.

With regard to this clone: Other nucleotide sequences in the sample specify the same CDR3. This rearrangement joins TRBV13 to TRBJ2-7; D not resolved. The V and J ends lost 0 bases and 6 bases respectively, with 6 bases between them. The CDR3 has 12 amino acids. CDR1 and CDR2 from the germline V gene are PRHDT and FYEKMQ (reference sequence). Written as DNA, the CDR3 is TGTGCCAGCAGCTTAGGCCGGAGCGAGCAGTACTTC. Amino acids: CASSLGRSEQYF.

The chain couples TRBV5-1 to TRBJ1-3; D possibly corresponds to TRBD1 (6 bases). This CDR3 comprises 15 residues. Germline V gene sequence: CDR1 SGHRS, CDR2 YFSETQ. Trimming removed 4 bases from V and 0 bases from J, with 11 bases in between. The CDR3 coding sequence is TGCGCCAGCAGCCGGGGACAACGCTCTGGAAACACCATATATTTT. Protein product: CASSRGQRSGNTIYF.

The genes are TRBV19 and TRBJ1-3, with D uncertain. CDR1 is LNHDA, CDR2 SQIVND, per germline (reference sequence). V gave up 3 bases and J gave up 0 bases, with 18 bases separating them. CDR3 length equals 18 residues. DNA for the CDR3: TGTGCCAGTAGTATTGTCGCGGGTATCGAAGGCTCTGGAAACACCATATATTTT. Translating it yields CASSIVAGIEGSGNTIYF.

The rearrangement links TRBV14 to TRBJ1-1, with 10 positions matching TRBD1. CDR3 size: 14 residues. The V gene's germline CDR1 is SGHDN and CDR2 FVKESK. The junction had 2 bases not matched to a gene; V was cut back by 4 bases and J by 3 bases. The chain's CDR3 is CASSRTGGHTEAFF. DNA for the CDR3: TGTGCCAGCAGCCGGACAGGGGGTCACACTGAAGCTTTCTTT.

Concerning this clone: At the DNA level, this CDR3 is encoded by other sequences in the same sample as well. The chain uses TRBV5-1 and TRBJ1-1; a weak D match, TRBD1 (5 bases). Trimming removed 1 base from V and 0 bases from J, with 7 bases in between. Germline CDR1 reads SGHRS; CDR2 reads YFSETQ. The CDR3 sequence is 14 residues long. CDR3 protein: CASSLQGMNTEAFF. CDR3 nucleotides: TGCGCCAGCAGCTTGCAGGGCATGAACACTGAAGCTTTCTTT.

The V gene is TRBV10-3, the J gene TRBJ1-5; tentatively, D is TRBD1 (5 bases). Deletions cut 4 bases from V and 1 base from J, with 11 bases between. CDR3 length equals 15 residues. The germline V gene encodes CDR1 ENHRY and CDR2 SYGVKD. CDR3 residues: CAISGTTESNQPQHF. In DNA, the CDR3 is TGTGCCATCAGTGGTACGACAGAAAGCAATCAGCCCCAGCATTTT.

The gene calls are TRBV7-9 and TRBJ1-4, with a tentative D call TRBD1 (5 bases). The V gene lost 4 bases and the J gene lost 0 bases, with 12 bases spanning the gap. Germline lookup yields CDR1 SEHNR and CDR2 FQNEAQ (reference sequence). The CDR3 loop spans 16 amino acids. CDR3 in DNA: TGTGCCAGCAGCTCCGACACGGGGGCAACTAATGAAAAACTGTTTTTT. Its translation: CASSSDTGATNEKLFF.

The chain links TRBV4-2 to TRBJ2-3; 12 bases fit TRBD2. CDR1 is LGHNA and CDR2 is YNFKEQ in the germline V gene. CDR3 length: 16 amino acids. Unmatched junction bases numbered 5, after V lost 0 bases and J lost 7 bases. CDR3 DNA: TGTGCCAGCAGCCAAGAGACTAGCGGGGGCGGGAATACGCAGTATTTT. Protein product: CASSQETSGGGNTQYF.

The chain has TRBV9 and TRBJ1-1, with 7 positions matching TRBD1. The V and J ends lost 0 bases and 6 bases, in that order; junction bases with no gene match: 5. The CDR3 contains 14 residues. Germline V gene data show CDR1 as SGDLS and CDR2 as YYNGEE. CDR3 sequence (DNA): TGTGCCAGCAGCGTAGGATTAGGGGGCCCTGAAGCTTTCTTT. Translation: CASSVGLGGPEAFF.

The chain carries TRBV7-2 and TRBJ1-2, with TRBD1 matching over 7 bases. Losses at the gene ends were 4 bases for V and 5 bases for J; bases not matched to a gene: 4. CDR1 SGHTA and CDR2 FQGNSA come from the germline V gene. This CDR3 has 13 amino acids. In nucleotides, the CDR3 is TGTGCCAGCAGCTCGGACAGGCGTTATGGCTACACCTTC. Translating it yields CASSSDRRYGYTF.

This clone has a single count. The DNA for the CDR3 is TGTGCCAGCAGCCAAGTGGGACATTTAAATTCACCCCTCCACTTT. Encoded protein: CASSQVGHLNSPLHF. The V call is TRBV3-1 (or the pseudogene TRBV3-2), the J call TRBJ1-6; a weak D match, TRBD1 (6 bases). Between the trimmed V and J ends, which lost 1 base and 7 bases, there was a span of 11 bases. The CDR3 extends over 15 amino acids. Germline V gives CDR1 LGHDT, CDR2 YNNKEL (reference sequence).

The rearrangement links TRBV6-5 to TRBJ1-6; 7 positions agree with TRBD1. V dropped 6 bases and J dropped 9; count of bases not matched to a gene: 8. CDR1 and CDR2 from the germline V gene are MNHEY and SVGAGI. This CDR3 is built from 14 residues. The CDR3 is CASSPGQIPSPLHF. CDR3 coding DNA: TGTGCCAGCAGCCCGGGACAGATTCCTTCACCCCTCCACTTT.